This TCR beta chain is drawn from a study of blood T cells in healthy people across ages. Germline assignment: CDR1 DFQATT and CDR2 SNEGSKA (reference sequence). CDR3 length: 14 amino acids. With V trimmed by 5 bases and J by 4 bases, 8 bases remained unmatched. On this clonotype itself: The antigen remains unidentified.

Using a J-beta primer mix together with a sample-barcoded 5' primer, a second PCR was run for roughly 6 to 12 cycles. The study obtained at least 2.5 million CDR3-containing paired-end reads from every sample. A single record per CDR3 protein comes from TCRdb applying MiXCR to the 5' RACE reads. The top ten hold 20% to 25% of the sample, which has approximately 800,000 distinct CDR3 sequences, roughly 50% seen once. Study outcomes and limitations: Long-lived and aged donors differed, with more naive CD4+ cells and higher diversity in the long-lived. What prevented conclusive comparison of naive and antigen-experienced cells was that PBMCs were unsorted. Across the age range, TCR beta diversity per million T cells fell in a roughly linear way.

This TCR came from a man aged 25 to 40 in good health. The chain employs TRBV20-1 and TRBJ2-1, with 7 nucleotides matching TRBD1. Sequenced input: blood. The CDR3 is CSASGTARYNEQFF. The CDR3 DNA reads as TGCAGTGCTTCCGGGACAGCTAGATACAATGAGCAGTTCTTC.